These T cell receptor beta chains were read from a single sample in a study of spatial heterogeneity in lung cancer. One entry per CDR3 protein results from TCRdb running MiXCR on the 5' RACE reads. The table lists 1,500 to 1,800 distinct CDR3 sequences, 9.8% of them singletons. The source material was lung tumor tissue, sampled at surgery. These receptors were taken from a female donor with early-stage non-small cell lung cancer. The CDR3 runs from the conserved cysteine through the conserved F or W. Fields, in order: CDR3 length, J gene, V gene, clone size, D gene, CDR3 protein, CDR3 DNA. The D gene is left open where the match is weak. Where a row states a size, it is once, few, many or the class of an expanded clone; other rows omit it.

len: 14; j_gene: TRBJ1-2; v_gene: TRBV7-2; abundance: .; d_gene: TRBD1; CDR3aa: CASSLDRGPYGYTF; CDR3nt: TGTGCCAGCAGTTTGGACAGGGGGCCGTATGGCTACACCTTC
len: 15; j_gene: TRBJ1-1; v_gene: TRBV11-2; abundance: medium-sized; d_gene: .; CDR3aa: CASSLAGNMNTEAFF; CDR3nt: TGTGCCAGCAGCTTGGCAGGGAACATGAACACTGAAGCTTTCTTT
len: 14; j_gene: TRBJ1-2; v_gene: TRBV5-4; abundance: .; d_gene: .; CDR3aa: CASSPDKRGYGYTF; CDR3nt: TGTGCCAGCAGCCCCGATAAAAGGGGATATGGCTACACCTTC
len: 15; j_gene: TRBJ2-5; v_gene: TRBV6-2/TRBV6-3; abundance: many; d_gene: .; CDR3aa: CASSYVSPGVRTQYF; CDR3nt: TGTGCCAGCAGTTACGTCTCCCCAGGAGTGAGGACCCAGTACTTC
len: 17; j_gene: TRBJ2-5; v_gene: TRBV7-7; abundance: medium-sized; d_gene: .; CDR3aa: CASSLGRGARGPETQYF; CDR3nt: TGTGCCAGCAGCTTAGGGAGGGGGGCGCGCGGCCCGGAGACCCAGTACTTC
len: 21; j_gene: TRBJ2-1; v_gene: TRBV29-1; abundance: .; d_gene: .; CDR3aa: CSVEGEPGPTRRIYLYNEQFF; CDR3nt: TGCAGCGTAGAGGGAGAACCGGGACCCACACGGAGAATTTACCTCTACAATGAGCAGTTCTTC
len: 14; j_gene: TRBJ2-2; v_gene: TRBV12-3/TRBV12-4; abundance: medium-sized; d_gene: TRBD1; CDR3aa: CASGGTGQTGELFF; CDR3nt: TGTGCCAGCGGTGGGACAGGGCAAACCGGGGAGCTGTTTTTT
len: 16; j_gene: TRBJ2-5; v_gene: TRBV20-1; abundance: many; d_gene: TRBD2; CDR3aa: CSARDAGTSDQETQYF; CDR3nt: TGCAGTGCTAGAGATGCCGGGACTAGCGACCAAGAGACCCAGTACTTC
len: 16; j_gene: TRBJ2-2; v_gene: TRBV7-2; abundance: medium-sized; d_gene: .; CDR3aa: CASSLVASPPTGELFF; CDR3nt: TGTGCCAGCAGCTTAGTTGCGAGCCCCCCCACCGGGGAGCTGTTTTTT
len: 15; j_gene: TRBJ2-1; v_gene: TRBV12-3/TRBV12-4; abundance: large; d_gene: .; CDR3aa: CASSQPGGSHNEQFF; CDR3nt: TGTGCCAGCAGCCAGCCAGGGGGGTCACACAATGAGCAGTTCTTC
len: 14; j_gene: TRBJ2-7; v_gene: TRBV13; abundance: large; d_gene: TRBD2; CDR3aa: CASSSPTSGGEQYF; CDR3nt: TGTGCCAGCAGCTCCCCGACTAGCGGGGGCGAGCAGTACTTC